The following is a TCR beta chain sequence with its context. Original methodology: Reference gene primer amplification in the assay estimated nucleated cell counts. This table comes from immunoSEQ multiplex PCR, and its TCRdb copy is limited to in-frame clones, with some not included. V and J calls and clone size come straight from that table; D and trimming were deduced from the DNA. Here the sample spans 150,000 to 200,000 clones, roughly nine tenths being singletons. The data stem from a study of blood T cell repertoires in COVID-19. Study details: COVID-19 samples, acute and convalescent, were from the United States, Italy and Spain. PBMCs, B-cell-depleted T cells, or T cells were the source of the cDNA or gDNA that made up the material.

This CDR3 has 13 residues. Looked up from germline, CDR1 is MRHNA and CDR2 is SNTAGT. The V gene lost 6 bases and the J gene lost 7 bases, with 15 bases spanning the gap. This chain connects TRBV6-4 to TRBJ1-2; D may be TRBD1 (5 bases). Sequencing was carried out using peripheral blood. The source of this sequence is a young man with acute or convalescent COVID-19. The CDR3 spells CASRQTQGGGYTF. For the CDR3, the DNA is TGTGCCAGCAGGCAAACGCAGGGAGGTGGCTACACCTTC.